This T cell receptor (beta chain) was retrieved from a study of patients and donors after allogeneic stem cell transplantation. This clonotype was seen a few times. TCRdb processed the RT-PCR reads anew with MiXCR; each CDR3 protein has one entry. The sample includes about 96,000 distinct CDR3 sequences, 40% to 60% of them seen just once. The CDR3 totals 15 residues. Germline V gene sequence: CDR1 KGHSH, CDR2 LQKENI. The V and J ends lost 0 bases and 10 bases, in that order; junction bases with no gene match: 6. The rearrangement joins TRBV18 to TRBJ2-1; TRBD2 aligns across 10 bases. The source of this sequence is a human donor who was either an allogeneic HSCT recipient or a stem cell or donor lymphocyte infusion donor (not recorded which). It is not recorded whose cells these are; they may come from a transplant donor. Sequenced: blood, either unsorted or a sorted T cell fraction (not recorded which). The CDR3 nucleotides read TGTGCCAGCTCACCACCGGCTAGCGGGAGATGGGAGCAGTTCTTC. Translating it yields CASSPPASGRWEQFF.